The 27 T cell receptor beta chains below come from one sample, sequenced in a study of tumour-infiltrating T cells in Burkitt lymphoma. TCRdb's copy holds only in-frame clones and misses some; the assay was immunoSEQ multiplex PCR. The table lists thousands of clones, less than 65% of them singletons. The sample taken for sequencing was tumor tissue. Receptors originate from a human donor with diffuse large B-cell lymphoma.

Comments on this clone: The junction differs from germline at one of its ends, possibly a read error. CDR3 nucleotide sequence: TGTGCCAGCAGCTTGGCCCCCGTGGATGTTAACTATGGCTACACCTTC. It specifies CASSLAPVDVNYGYTF. The gene calls are TRBV5-1 and TRBJ1-2; no reliable D call. Germline V lookup: CDR1 SGHRS, CDR2 YFSETQ. The CDR3 extends over 16 amino acids.

The V gene is TRBV5-1, the J gene TRBJ2-1; D could derive from TRBD1 or TRBD2 (5 bases each). V shed 0 bases and J shed 7 bases, with 11 bases lying between them. Germline loops: CDR1 SGHRS, CDR2 YFSETQ. This CDR3 comprises 14 residues. As DNA, the CDR3 is TGCGCCAGCAGCTTGGCCGGCAGGGAGAATGAGCAGTTCTTC. Translating it yields CASSLAGRENEQFF.

The rearrangement links TRBV18 to TRBJ2-6; D uncertain. The CDR3 sequence is 15 residues long. Looked up from germline, CDR1 is KGHSH and CDR2 is LQKENI. Trimming left V 2 bases short and J 0 bases short, with 5 bases between. The DNA for the CDR3 is TGTGCCAGCTCACCAGGTCACTCTGGGGCCAACGTCCTGACTTTC. It codes for CASSPGHSGANVLTF.

The chain employs TRBV9 and TRBJ2-2; 7 positions match TRBD1. V was pared by 4 bases and J by 6 bases, with 9 bases of the junction left unmatched. The length of the CDR3 is 15 residues. The germline V gene has CDR1 SGDLS and CDR2 YYNGEE. The CDR3 region is CASSLRQGGAGELFF. The CDR3, as DNA: TGTGCCAGCAGCCTACGACAGGGTGGAGCCGGGGAGCTGTTTTTT.

This clone is a singleton in its sample. The junction does not match germline at one end; this may be a read error. This chain links TRBV19 with TRBJ1-6; D unresolved. The V gene's germline CDR1 is LNHDA and CDR2 SQIVND (reference sequence). The CDR3 extends over 13 amino acids. CDR3 protein: CASSTVGNSPLHF. CDR3 bases: TGTGCTAGTAGTACAGTTGGAAATTCACCCCTCCACTTT.

The DNA of the CDR3 is TGTGCCAGCAGCTTCGGCCGGGACCGTCCAAAACTGTTTTTT. This gives the protein CASSFGRDRPKLFF. This chain connects TRBV7-9 to TRBJ1-4, with D possibly being TRBD1 (5 bases). The length of the CDR3 is 14 residues. Trimming left V 3 bases short and J 10 bases short, with 15 bases between. The germline V gene encodes CDR1 SEHNR and CDR2 FQNEAQ (reference sequence). Full variable domain (remainder filled in from reference TRBV7-9 and TRBJ1-4): DTGVSQNPRHKITKRGQNVTFRCDPISEHNRLYWYRQTLGQGPEFLTYFQNEAQLEKSRLLSDRFSAERPKGSFSTLEIQRTEQGDSAMYLCASSFGRDRPKLFFGSGTQLSVL.

This chain joins TRBV19 and TRBJ1-1, with D unclear. The germline V gene encodes CDR1 LNHDA and CDR2 SQIVND (reference sequence). The CDR3 runs to 14 residues. Trimming took 6 bases from V and 3 from J, leaving 14 bases between them. CDR3 nucleotide sequence: TGTGCCAGTAGCAACGATTGGTCGGACACTGAAGCTTTCTTT. It translates to CASSNDWSDTEAFF.

The rearrangement links TRBV2 to TRBJ2-7; D remains ambiguous. This CDR3 region has 15 residues. Trimming took 7 bases from V and 3 from J, leaving 19 bases between them. The germline V gene has CDR1 SNHLY and CDR2 FYNNEI. CDR3 nucleotide sequence: TGTGCCAGCATGAGTACGCCAGTTCGAGACTACGAGCAGTACTTC. Translation: CASMSTPVRDYEQYF.

The sample holds a few counts of this clone. The chain uses TRBV30 and TRBJ2-5, with 7 nucleotides matching TRBD1. CDR3 length: 14 residues. CDR1 and CDR2 from the germline V gene are GTSNPN and SVGIG (reference sequence). The V gene end was trimmed by 0 bases and the J gene end by 4 bases; junction bases not matched to a gene: 5. As DNA, the CDR3 is TGTGCCTGGAGTGTAGGGGGCAGGGGAGAGACCCAGTACTTC. Amino acids: CAWSVGGRGETQYF.

The V and J genes are TRBV19 and TRBJ1-2, with D perhaps matching TRBD1 (5 bases). The CDR3 length is 13 residues. CDR1 and CDR2 (germline): LNHDA, SQIVND (reference sequence). V was trimmed by 7 bases and J by 8 bases, leaving 17 bases between them. The CDR3 sequence is CASNPRGNRGYTF. The CDR3 bases are TGTGCCAGTAATCCCCGGGGGAACAGGGGCTACACCTTC.

V usage is TRBV2 and J usage is TRBJ2-5; 8 bases map to TRBD2. Per the germline V gene, CDR1 is SNHLY and CDR2 is FYNNEI. This CDR3 spans 14 amino acids. The V gene end was trimmed by 7 bases and the J gene end by 2 bases; junction bases not matched to a gene: 6. The CDR3 DNA reads as TGTGCCAGCAAATGGACTAGCAGTCAAGAGACCCAGTACTTC. This translates into CASKWTSSQETQYF.

This clone turned up a few times. This chain connects TRBV5-6 to TRBJ2-7, with 8 bases fitting TRBD1. This CDR3 has 16 amino acids. The trim removed 4 bases at V and 3 bases at J, leaving 12 bases unmatched. Germline-derived CDR1 and CDR2 are SGHDT and YYEEEE. This CDR3 is CASSTLVGQEDYEQYF. The CDR3 DNA is TGTGCCAGCAGCACCCTGGTGGGACAGGAAGACTACGAGCAGTACTTC.

This chain links TRBV5-1 with TRBJ2-7; TRBD2 matches at 12 bases. This CDR3 region has 14 residues. V trimming: 4 bases; J trimming: 4 bases; junction bases outside the gene matches: 3. Germline V gene lookup returns CDR1 SGHRS and CDR2 YFSETQ. The CDR3 is CASSGGLAGYEQYF. CDR3 nucleotides: TGCGCCAGCAGCGGCGGACTAGCGGGATACGAGCAGTACTTC.

The chain joins TRBV15 to TRBJ2-1, with D hard to call. Germline CDR1 LNHNV, CDR2 YYDKDF (reference sequence). Trimming removed 3 bases at V and 9 bases at J, with 9 bases between. The CDR3 contains 12 residues. CDR3 region: CATSSLKGEQFF. CDR3 bases: TGTGCCACCAGCAGCCTGAAGGGTGAGCAGTTCTTC.

The chain carries TRBV10-3 and TRBJ2-2; D is uncertain. Trimming took 6 bases from V and 6 from J, leaving 17 bases between them. The CDR3 contains 15 residues. The germline gives CDR1 ENHRY, CDR2 SYGVKD. The CDR3 loop reads CAIRTDDKVAGELFF. CDR3 coding DNA: TGTGCCATCAGAACCGACGACAAAGTGGCCGGGGAGCTGTTTTTT.

The chain employs TRBV11-2 and TRBJ2-7, with TRBD1 identical over 7 bases. This CDR3 is 14 amino acids long. The germline V gene encodes CDR1 SGHAT and CDR2 FQNNGV. J lost 7 bases, V lost 5 bases, and 11 bases had no gene match. CDR3: CASSPWQGVGEQYF. DNA for the CDR3: TGTGCCAGCAGCCCTTGGCAGGGGGTAGGGGAGCAGTACTTC.

This rearrangement joins TRBV29-1 to TRBJ2-1; weak D call: TRBD2 (6 bases). Trimming removed 7 bases at V and 7 bases at J, with 14 bases between. The CDR3 runs 12 residues. Germline CDR1 and CDR2: SQVTM and ANQGSEA. The chain's CDR3 is CSGRGIGNEQFF. CDR3 DNA sequence: TGCAGCGGGAGGGGTATAGGGAATGAGCAGTTCTTC.

This clone has a handful of counts. The chain recombines TRBV2 with TRBJ1-5, with unresolved D. V gave up 3 bases and J gave up 6 bases, with 15 bases separating them. From germline, CDR1 is SNHLY and CDR2 FYNNEI. The CDR3 consists of 15 residues. The DNA of the CDR3 is TGTGCCAGCAGTGAGTGGGAGTACTGGTCTCAGCCCCAGCATTTT. It codes for CASSEWEYWSQPQHF.

This chain uses TRBV30 with TRBJ1-1, with 7 bases lining up with TRBD1. The CDR3 totals 14 residues. Unmatched junction bases numbered 6, after V lost 4 bases and J lost 1 base. Germline CDR1 is GTSNPN and CDR2 is SVGIG (reference sequence). The CDR3 sequence is CAWTLGTANTEAFF. The DNA of the CDR3 is TGTGCCTGGACCCTCGGGACAGCGAACACTGAAGCTTTCTTT.

The rearrangement joins TRBV30 to TRBJ1-4, with a tentative D call TRBD1 (5 bases). Germline V lookup: CDR1 GTSNPN, CDR2 SVGIG (reference sequence). Trimming pared 2 bases from V and 2 bases from J, leaving 9 bases between. There are 14 residues in the CDR3. The CDR3 is CAWSMGLTNEKLFF. CDR3 coding DNA: TGTGCCTGGAGTATGGGGCTCACTAATGAAAAACTGTTTTTT.

This clone was picked up a small number of times. The chain joins TRBV4-1 to TRBJ1-2; the D is unclear. Germline V gene data show CDR1 as MGHRA and CDR2 as YSYEKL. V lost 1 base, J lost 0 bases, and 9 bases lay in between. This CDR3 spans 15 amino acids. CDR3 sequence: CASSQAGRANYGYTF. The DNA for the CDR3 is TGCGCCAGCAGCCAAGCGGGAAGAGCTAACTATGGCTACACCTTC.

The chain combines TRBV5-6 with TRBJ1-2; the D gene is possibly TRBD1 (6 bases). The CDR3 spans 14 residues. Deletions cut 4 bases from V and 3 bases from J, with 13 bases between. Per germline, CDR1 SGHDT and CDR2 YYEEEE. CDR3 protein: CASSKGGGYYGYTF. The CDR3 DNA follows: TGTGCCAGCAGCAAGGGGGGAGGGTACTATGGCTACACCTTC.

The CDR3, as DNA: TGTGCCAGCAACCATGATATGAACACTGAAGCTTTCTTT. Protein product: CASNHDMNTEAFF. V and J are TRBV11-2 and TRBJ1-1; D gene ambiguous. The CDR3 runs 13 residues. Trimming removed 7 bases from V and 0 bases from J, with 9 bases in between. The V gene's germline CDR1 is SGHAT and CDR2 FQNNGV.

This clone was recorded only once. V usage is TRBV20-1 and J usage is TRBJ1-1; D uncertain. The CDR3 has 11 residues. Germline CDR1 reads DFQATT; CDR2 reads SNEGSKA (reference sequence). Trimming removed 5 bases from V and 1 base from J, with 5 bases in between. The CDR3 reads CSAEQNTEAFF. CDR3 bases: TGCAGTGCTGAGCAGAACACTGAAGCTTTCTTT.

The chain couples TRBV6-4 to TRBJ2-1, with D tentatively TRBD2 (5 bases). The CDR3 is made up of 13 amino acids. The ends were cut back, 8 bases at V and 8 bases at J, with 16 bases in the middle. Germline CDR1 is MRHNA and CDR2 is SNTAGT. DNA of the CDR3: TGTGCCAGCCGCGAAGATGGTAGCGATGAGCAGTTCTTC. Translated, it gives CASREDGSDEQFF.

This clone is classed as large. The chain combines TRBV7-9 with TRBJ2-7; D is ambiguous. The germline gives CDR1 SEHNR, CDR2 FQNEAQ (reference sequence). The V gene lost 5 bases and the J gene lost 0 bases, with 17 bases spanning the gap. The CDR3 totals 16 residues. CDR3 region: CASSHSLGLSSYEQYF. For the CDR3, the DNA is TGTGCCAGCAGCCATTCACTCGGGTTAAGCTCCTACGAGCAGTACTTC. Combining the CDR3 with reference TRBV7-9 and TRBJ2-7 gives the whole variable domain DTGVSQNPRHKITKRGQNVTFRCDPISEHNRLYWYRQTLGQGPEFLTYFQNEAQLEKSRLLSDRFSAERPKGSFSTLEIQRTEQGDSAMYLCASSHSLGLSSYEQYFGPGTRLTVT.

V usage is TRBV6-5 and J usage is TRBJ1-1; a possible D gene is TRBD1 (6 bases). The CDR3 is 13 amino acids. Per germline, CDR1 MNHEY and CDR2 SVGAGI. Trimming left V 2 bases short and J 4 bases short, with 8 bases between. The CDR3 loop is CASSYARGTEAFF. For the CDR3, the DNA is TGTGCCAGCAGTTACGCCAGGGGCACTGAAGCTTTCTTT.